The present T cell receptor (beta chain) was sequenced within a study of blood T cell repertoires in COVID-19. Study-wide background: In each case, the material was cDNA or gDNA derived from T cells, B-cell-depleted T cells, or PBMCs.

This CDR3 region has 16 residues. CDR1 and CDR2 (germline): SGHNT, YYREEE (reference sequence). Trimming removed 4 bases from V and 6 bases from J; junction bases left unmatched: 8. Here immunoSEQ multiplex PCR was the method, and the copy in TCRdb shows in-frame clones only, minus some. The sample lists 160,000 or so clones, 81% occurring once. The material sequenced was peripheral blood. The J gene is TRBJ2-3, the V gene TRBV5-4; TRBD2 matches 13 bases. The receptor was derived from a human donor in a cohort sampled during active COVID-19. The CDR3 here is CASSARTSGRADTQYF. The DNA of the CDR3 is TGTGCCAGCAGCGCCCGGACTAGCGGGAGAGCCGATACGCAGTATTTT.